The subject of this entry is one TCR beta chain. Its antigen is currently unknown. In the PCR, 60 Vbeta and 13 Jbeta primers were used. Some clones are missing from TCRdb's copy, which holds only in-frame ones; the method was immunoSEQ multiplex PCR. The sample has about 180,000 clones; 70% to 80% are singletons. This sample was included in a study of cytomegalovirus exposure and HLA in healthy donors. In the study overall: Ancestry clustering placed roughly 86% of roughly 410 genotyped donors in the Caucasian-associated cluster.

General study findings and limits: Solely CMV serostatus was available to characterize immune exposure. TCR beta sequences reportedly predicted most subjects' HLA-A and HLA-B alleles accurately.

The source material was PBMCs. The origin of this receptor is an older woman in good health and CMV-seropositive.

The CDR3 loop is CASRWFLGGGSGKNTEAFF. The DNA of the CDR3 is TGCGCCAGCCGCTGGTTTCTAGGGGGCGGCTCCGGCAAGAACACTGAAGCTTTCTTT. This sequence joins TRBV5-1 and TRBJ1-1; TRBD1 aligns across 7 bases. The germline gives CDR1 SGHRS, CDR2 YFSETQ. The CDR3 loop spans 19 amino acids. J gave up 1 base and V 7 bases, and 22 bases lay outside the gene matches.